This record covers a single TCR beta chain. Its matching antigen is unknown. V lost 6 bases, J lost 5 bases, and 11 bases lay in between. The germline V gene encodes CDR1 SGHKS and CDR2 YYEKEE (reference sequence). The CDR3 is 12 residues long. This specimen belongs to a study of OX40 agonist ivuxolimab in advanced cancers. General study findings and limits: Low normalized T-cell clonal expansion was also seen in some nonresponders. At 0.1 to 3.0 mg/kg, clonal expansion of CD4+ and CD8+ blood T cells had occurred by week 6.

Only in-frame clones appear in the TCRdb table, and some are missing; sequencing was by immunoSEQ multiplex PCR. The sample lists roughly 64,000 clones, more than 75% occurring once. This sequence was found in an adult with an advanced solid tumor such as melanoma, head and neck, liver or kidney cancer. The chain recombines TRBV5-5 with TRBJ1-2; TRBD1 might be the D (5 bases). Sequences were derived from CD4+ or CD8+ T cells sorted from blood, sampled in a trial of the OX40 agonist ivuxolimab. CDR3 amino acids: CASTDSIYGYTF. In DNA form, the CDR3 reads TGTGCCAGCACCGACAGTATTTATGGCTACACCTTC.